This T cell receptor beta chain is from a study of blood T cell repertoires in COVID-19. Study-wide context: Samples of COVID-19 (acute and convalescent) were obtained from the United States, Italy and Spain. Sample material is recorded as cDNA or gDNA derived from T cells, B-cell-depleted T cells, or PBMCs.

Authors' methods: The authors estimated nucleated cell counts from reference gene primer amplification. Assay: immunoSEQ multiplex PCR; the TCRdb copy retains only in-frame clones and omits some. The V and J calls and clone size are taken from that table; D and trimming were inferred from the DNA. The sample records roughly 150,000 clones, 82% being singletons. This CDR3 is built from 11 residues. Trimming removed 5 bases at V and 2 bases at J, with 3 bases between. Germline V CDR1 and CDR2: SGHAT, FQDESV (reference sequence). Material for sequencing was peripheral blood. The source is a woman older than 75 with acute or convalescent COVID-19. The chain is built from TRBV11-1 and TRBJ1-1; D unclear. The CDR3 loop reads CASSHNTEAFF. CDR3 in DNA: TGTGCCAGCAGCCATAACACTGAAGCTTTCTTT.